A single T cell receptor (beta chain) is shown here with its context. What it binds is not known. V was pared by 0 bases and J by 0 bases, with 8 bases between. The CDR3 length is 16 residues. CDR1 is KGHSH and CDR2 is LQKENI in the germline V gene. This record comes from a study of identical twins. Study-wide points: With abundant cord blood beta clonotypes, insertions were fewer; memory repertoires showed no such pattern. Monozygotic twin pairs showed more out-of-frame TCR alpha sharing than models estimated.

One entry per CDR3 protein, called by TCRdb with MiXCR from the 5' RACE reads. Of hundreds of thousands of distinct CDR3 sequences listed, over 8% are singletons. The V call is TRBV18, the J call TRBJ2-2; a weak D match, TRBD1 (5 bases). The origin of this receptor is a woman under 30 in good health. The sample consisted of memory (CD45RO+) T cells sorted from blood. DNA for the CDR3: TGTGCCAGCTCACCACCCGGCAGGGCGAACACCGGGGAGCTGTTTTTT. It is translated as CASSPPGRANTGELFF. The full variable domain, with the rest looked up from reference TRBV18 and TRBJ2-2, is NAGVMQNPRHLVRRRGQEARLRCSPMKGHSHVYWYRQLPEEGLKFMVYLQKENIIDESGMPKERFSAEFPKEGPSILRIQQVVRGDSAAYFCASSPPGRANTGELFFGEGSRLTVL.